This T cell receptor beta chain comes out of a study of T cell changes during pregnancy in multiple sclerosis. Germline values: CDR1 SGHRS, CDR2 YFSETQ. V dropped 5 bases and J dropped 4 bases, with 15 bases sitting between them. CDR3 length: 14 residues. TCRdb keeps only in-frame clones here, not all; method: immunoSEQ multiplex PCR. The sample holds about 38,000 clones; around 90% are singletons and the top ten take roughly 0.38%. The receptor was isolated from a female donor in good health, enrolled as a control in a pregnancy study. The V call is TRBV5-1, the J call TRBJ1-2, with D perhaps TRBD1 (5 bases). The source material was CD4+ T cells from peripheral blood mononuclear cells, sampled after pregnancy. The DNA for the CDR3 is TGCGCCAGCAGTATCGAGGGGACTGTCTATGGCTACACCTTC. This sequence encodes CASSIEGTVYGYTF.